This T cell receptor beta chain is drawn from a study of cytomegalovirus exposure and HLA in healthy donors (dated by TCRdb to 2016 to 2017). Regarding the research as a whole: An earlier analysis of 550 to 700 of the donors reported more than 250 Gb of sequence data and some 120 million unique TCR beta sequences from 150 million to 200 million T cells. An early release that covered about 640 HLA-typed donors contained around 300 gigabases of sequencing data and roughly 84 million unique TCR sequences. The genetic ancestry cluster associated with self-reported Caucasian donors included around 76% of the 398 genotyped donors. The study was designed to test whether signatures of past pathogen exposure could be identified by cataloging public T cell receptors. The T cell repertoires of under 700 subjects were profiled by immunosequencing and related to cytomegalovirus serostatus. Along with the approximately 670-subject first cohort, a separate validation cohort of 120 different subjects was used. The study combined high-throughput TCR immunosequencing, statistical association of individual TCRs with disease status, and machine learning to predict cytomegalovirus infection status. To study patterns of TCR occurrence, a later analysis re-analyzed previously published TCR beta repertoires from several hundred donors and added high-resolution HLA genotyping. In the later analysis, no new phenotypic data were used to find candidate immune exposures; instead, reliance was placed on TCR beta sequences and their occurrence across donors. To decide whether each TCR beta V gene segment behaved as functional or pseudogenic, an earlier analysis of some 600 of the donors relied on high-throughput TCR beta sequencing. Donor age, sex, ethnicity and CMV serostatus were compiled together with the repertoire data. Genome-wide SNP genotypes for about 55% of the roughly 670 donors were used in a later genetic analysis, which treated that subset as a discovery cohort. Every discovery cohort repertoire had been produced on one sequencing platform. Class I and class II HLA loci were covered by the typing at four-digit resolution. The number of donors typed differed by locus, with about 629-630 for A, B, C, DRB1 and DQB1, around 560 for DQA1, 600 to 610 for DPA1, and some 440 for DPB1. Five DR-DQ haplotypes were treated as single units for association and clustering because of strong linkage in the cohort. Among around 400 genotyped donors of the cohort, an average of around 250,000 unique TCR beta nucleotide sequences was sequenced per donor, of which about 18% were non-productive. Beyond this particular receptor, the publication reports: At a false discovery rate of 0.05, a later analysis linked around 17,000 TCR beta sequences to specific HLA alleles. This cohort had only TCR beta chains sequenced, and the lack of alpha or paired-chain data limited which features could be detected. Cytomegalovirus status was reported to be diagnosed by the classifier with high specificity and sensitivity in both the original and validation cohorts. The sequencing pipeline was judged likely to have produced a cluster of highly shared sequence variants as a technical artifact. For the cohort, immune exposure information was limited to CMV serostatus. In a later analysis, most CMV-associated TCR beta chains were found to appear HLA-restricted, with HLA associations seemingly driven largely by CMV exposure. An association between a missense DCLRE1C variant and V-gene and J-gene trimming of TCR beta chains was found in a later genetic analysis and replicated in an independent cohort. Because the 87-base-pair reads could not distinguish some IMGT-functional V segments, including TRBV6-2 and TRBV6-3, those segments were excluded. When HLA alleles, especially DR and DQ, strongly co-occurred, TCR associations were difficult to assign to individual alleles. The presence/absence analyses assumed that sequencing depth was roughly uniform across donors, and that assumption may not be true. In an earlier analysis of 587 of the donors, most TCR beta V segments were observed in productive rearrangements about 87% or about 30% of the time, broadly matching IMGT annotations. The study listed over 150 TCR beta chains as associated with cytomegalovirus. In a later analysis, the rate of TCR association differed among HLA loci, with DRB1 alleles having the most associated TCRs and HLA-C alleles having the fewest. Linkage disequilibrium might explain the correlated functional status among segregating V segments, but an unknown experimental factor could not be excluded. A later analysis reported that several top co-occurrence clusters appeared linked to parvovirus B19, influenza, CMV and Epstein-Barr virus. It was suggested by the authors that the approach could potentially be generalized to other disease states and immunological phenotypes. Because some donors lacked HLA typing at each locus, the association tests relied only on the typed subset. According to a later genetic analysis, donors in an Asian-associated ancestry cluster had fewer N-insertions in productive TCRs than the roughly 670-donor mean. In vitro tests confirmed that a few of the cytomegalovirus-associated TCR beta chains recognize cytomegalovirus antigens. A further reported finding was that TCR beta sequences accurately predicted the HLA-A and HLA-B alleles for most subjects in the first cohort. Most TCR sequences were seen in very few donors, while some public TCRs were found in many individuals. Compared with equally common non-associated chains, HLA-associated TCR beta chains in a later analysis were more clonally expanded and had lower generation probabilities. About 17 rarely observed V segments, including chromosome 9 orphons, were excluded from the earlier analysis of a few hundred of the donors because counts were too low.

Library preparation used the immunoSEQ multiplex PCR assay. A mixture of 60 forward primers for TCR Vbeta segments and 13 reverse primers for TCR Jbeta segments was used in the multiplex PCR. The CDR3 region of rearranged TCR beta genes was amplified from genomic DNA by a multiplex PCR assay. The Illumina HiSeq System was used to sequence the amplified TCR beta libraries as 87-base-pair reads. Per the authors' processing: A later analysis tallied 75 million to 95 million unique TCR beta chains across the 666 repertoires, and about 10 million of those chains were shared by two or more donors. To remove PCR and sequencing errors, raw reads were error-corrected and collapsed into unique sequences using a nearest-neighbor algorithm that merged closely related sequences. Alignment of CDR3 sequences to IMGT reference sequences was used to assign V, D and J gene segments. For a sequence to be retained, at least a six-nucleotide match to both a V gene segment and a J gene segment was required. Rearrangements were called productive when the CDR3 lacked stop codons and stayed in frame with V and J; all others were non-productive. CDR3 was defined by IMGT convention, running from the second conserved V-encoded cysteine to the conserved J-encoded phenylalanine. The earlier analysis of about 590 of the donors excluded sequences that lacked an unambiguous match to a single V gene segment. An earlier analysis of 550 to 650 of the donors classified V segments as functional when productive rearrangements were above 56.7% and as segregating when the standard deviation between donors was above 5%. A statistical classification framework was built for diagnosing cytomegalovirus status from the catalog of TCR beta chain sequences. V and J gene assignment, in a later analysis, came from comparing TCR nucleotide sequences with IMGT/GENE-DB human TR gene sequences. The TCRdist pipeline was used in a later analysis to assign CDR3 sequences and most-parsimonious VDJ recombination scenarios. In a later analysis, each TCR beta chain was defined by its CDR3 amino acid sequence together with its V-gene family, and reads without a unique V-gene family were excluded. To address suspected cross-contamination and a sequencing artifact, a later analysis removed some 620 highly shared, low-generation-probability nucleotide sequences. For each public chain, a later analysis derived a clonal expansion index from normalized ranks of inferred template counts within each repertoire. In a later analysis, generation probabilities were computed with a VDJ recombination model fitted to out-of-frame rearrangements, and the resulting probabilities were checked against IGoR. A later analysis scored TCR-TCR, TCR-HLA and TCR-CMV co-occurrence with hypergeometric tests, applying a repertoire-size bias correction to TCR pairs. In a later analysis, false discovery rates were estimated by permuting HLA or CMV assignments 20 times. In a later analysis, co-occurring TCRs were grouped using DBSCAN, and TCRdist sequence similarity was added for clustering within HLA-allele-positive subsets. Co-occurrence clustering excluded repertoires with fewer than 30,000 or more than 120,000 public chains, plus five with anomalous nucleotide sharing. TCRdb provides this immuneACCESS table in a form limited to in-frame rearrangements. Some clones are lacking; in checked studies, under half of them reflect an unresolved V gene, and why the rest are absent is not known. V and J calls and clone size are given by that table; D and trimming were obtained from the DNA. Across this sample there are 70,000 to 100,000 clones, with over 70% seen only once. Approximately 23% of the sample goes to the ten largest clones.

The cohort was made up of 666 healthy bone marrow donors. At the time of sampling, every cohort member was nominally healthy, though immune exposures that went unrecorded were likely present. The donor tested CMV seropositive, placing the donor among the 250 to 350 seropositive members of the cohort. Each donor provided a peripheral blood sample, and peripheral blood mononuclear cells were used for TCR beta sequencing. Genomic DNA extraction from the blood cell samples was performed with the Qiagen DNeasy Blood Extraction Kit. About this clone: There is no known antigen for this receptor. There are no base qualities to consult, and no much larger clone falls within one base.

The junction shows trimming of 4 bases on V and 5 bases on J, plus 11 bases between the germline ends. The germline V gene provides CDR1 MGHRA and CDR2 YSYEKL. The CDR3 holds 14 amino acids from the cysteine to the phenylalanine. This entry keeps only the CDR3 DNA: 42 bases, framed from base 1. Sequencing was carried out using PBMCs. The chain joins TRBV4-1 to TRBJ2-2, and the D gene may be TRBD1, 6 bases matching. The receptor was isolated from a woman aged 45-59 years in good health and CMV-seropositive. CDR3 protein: CASSLTTGTGELFF. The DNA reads TGCGCCAGCAGCCTAACAACAGGGACCGGGGAGCTGTTTTTT.